The rows below give T cell receptor beta chains drawn from one sample of a study of EBV T-cell therapy then PD-1 blockade in nasopharyngeal carcinoma. These TCRs' antigens remain unknown. Assay: immunoSEQ multiplex PCR; the TCRdb copy retains only in-frame clones and omits some. The repertoire holds 20,000 or so clones, with around 82% as singletons. This specimen was CD8+ T cells from blood, taken around day 65 from a patient whose treatment included autologous EBV-specific T cells and nivolumab. The receptors come from a man in his forties or fifties with nasopharyngeal carcinoma. CDR3s include the opening cysteine and the closing phenylalanine or tryptophan. The D gene is left open where the match is weak. The size field is filled for only some rows; it gives once, few, many or a size class.

few	TRBV3-1/TRBV3-2	.	TRBJ2-2	CASSPVGILAGELFF	TGTGCCAGCAGCCCAGTGGGGATTCTCGCCGGGGAGCTGTTTTTT
.	TRBV16	.	TRBJ1-6	CASSPIFPNNSPLHF	TGTGCCAGCAGCCCGATCTTCCCAAATAATTCACCCCTCCACTTT
few	TRBV27	.	TRBJ1-2	CASIDPQRGYGYTF	TGTGCCAGCATTGACCCGCAGCGGGGATATGGCTACACCTTC
.	TRBV6-5	.	TRBJ1-3	CASSHGNSGNTIYF	TGTGCCAGCAGTCACGGGAACTCTGGAAACACCATATATTTT
.	TRBV7-2	TRBD1	TRBJ2-1	CASSLVGTGSFNEQFF	TGTGCCAGCAGCTTAGTCGGGACAGGGTCCTTTAATGAGCAGTTCTTC
.	TRBV9	TRBD2	TRBJ2-1	CASSVGGGGASYNEQFF	TGTGCCAGCAGCGTAGGGGGCGGGGGGGCCTCCTACAATGAGCAGTTCTTC
.	TRBV6-2/TRBV6-3	TRBD1	TRBJ2-7	CASSYEGTGGYEQYF	TGTGCCAGCAGTTACGAGGGGACAGGGGGCTACGAGCAGTACTTC
.	TRBV7-9	TRBD2	TRBJ2-3	CASSFERGGLADTQYF	TGTGCCAGCAGCTTTGAGCGGGGGGGCCTCGCAGATACGCAGTATTTT
.	TRBV15	.	TRBJ2-7	CATSVQGAYEQYF	TGTGCCACCAGCGTGCAGGGCGCCTACGAGCAGTACTTC
.	TRBV5-1	TRBD2	TRBJ2-7	CASSLAIAGGPVEQYF	TGCGCCAGCAGCTTGGCTATAGCGGGGGGCCCAGTTGAGCAGTACTTC
.	TRBV5-4	.	TRBJ2-3	CASSLAGLPPDTQYF	TGTGCCAGCAGCTTGGCCGGGCTTCCTCCAGATACGCAGTATTTT
.	TRBV10-3	TRBD1	TRBJ2-3	CAISESPGQGADTQYF	TGTGCCATCAGTGAGTCTCCGGGACAGGGTGCGGATACGCAGTATTTT
.	TRBV6-2/TRBV6-3	.	TRBJ1-1	CASSKTELNTEAFF	TGTGCCAGCAGTAAAACAGAGCTGAACACTGAAGCTTTCTTT
once	TRBV19	TRBD1	TRBJ1-1	CASRGADRGYTEAFF	TGTGCCAGTAGGGGGGCCGACAGGGGATACACTGAAGCTTTCTTT
once	TRBV7-3	.	TRBJ2-3	CASSSLSTDTQYF	TGTGCCAGCAGCTCCCTAAGCACAGATACGCAGTATTTT
.	TRBV6-5	.	TRBJ2-6	CASSYQGTGGANVLTF	TGTGCCAGCAGTTACCAGGGAACAGGAGGGGCCAACGTCCTGACTTTC
.	TRBV5-5	.	TRBJ1-5	CASSLEGPFSNQPQHF	TGTGCCAGCAGCTTGGAGGGACCCTTTAGCAATCAGCCCCAGCATTTT
.	TRBV6-2/TRBV6-3	.	TRBJ1-3	CASSYSGELSGNTIYF	TGTGCCAGCAGTTACTCCGGGGAACTCTCTGGAAACACCATATATTTT
few	TRBV28	.	TRBJ2-1	CASSFPTEQFF	TGTGCCAGCAGTTTTCCGACTGAGCAGTTCTTC
.	TRBV6-5	.	TRBJ1-1	CASSYSGTQMNTEAFF	TGTGCCAGCAGTTACTCGGGGACCCAGATGAACACTGAAGCTTTCTTT
.	TRBV4-2	TRBD2	TRBJ2-7	CASSQDLLAGAYEQYF	TGTGCCAGCAGCCAAGATCTCCTAGCGGGGGCCTACGAGCAGTACTTC
.	TRBV9	TRBD1	TRBJ2-1	CASSADRGHEQFF	TGTGCCAGCAGCGCGGACAGGGGCCATGAGCAGTTCTTC
.	TRBV3-1/TRBV3-2	.	TRBJ2-6	CASSQGGGETNVLTF	TGTGCCAGCAGCCAGGGAGGGGGGGAGACCAACGTCCTGACTTTC
.	TRBV5-8	.	TRBJ2-3	CASSLWGVGTDTQYF	TGTGCCAGCAGCTTGTGGGGAGTGGGGACAGATACGCAGTATTTT
.	TRBV14	TRBD1	TRBJ2-1	CASSQHPGTGYNEQFF	TGTGCCAGCAGCCAACACCCCGGGACAGGGTACAATGAGCAGTTCTTC
once	TRBV11-3	.	TRBJ2-7	CASSPESGQYEQYF	TGTGCCAGCAGCCCAGAAAGCGGCCAGTACGAGCAGTACTTC
.	TRBV7-9	TRBD1	TRBJ2-1	CASSPRDRAYNEQFF	TGTGCCAGCAGCCCCCGGGACAGGGCCTACAATGAGCAGTTCTTC
.	TRBV3-1/TRBV3-2	.	TRBJ2-3	CASSHGQLSTDTQYF	TGTGCCAGCAGCCATGGACAGTTGAGCACAGATACGCAGTATTTT
.	TRBV5-8	.	TRBJ2-5	CASSLIRETQYF	TGTGCCAGCAGCTTGATCCGGGAGACCCAGTACTTC
.	TRBV6-5	TRBD1	TRBJ2-7	CASSYSEGQVTYEQYF	TGTGCCAGCAGTTACTCCGAGGGACAGGTAACCTACGAGCAGTACTTC
.	TRBV19	TRBD2	TRBJ2-7	CASSISGGAYEQYF	TGTGCCAGTAGTATTAGCGGGGGCGCCTACGAGCAGTACTTC
few	TRBV4-3	.	TRBJ1-2	CASSQDGQGLRGYTF	TGCGCCAGCAGCCAAGATGGGCAGGGGCTTCGAGGCTACACCTTC
.	TRBV13	.	TRBJ1-2	CASSLGRDYYGYTF	TGTGCCAGCAGCTTAGGCCGGGACTACTATGGCTACACCTTC
.	TRBV5-1	.	TRBJ1-1	CASSPNGQPVVGEAFF	TGCGCCAGCAGCCCCAACGGACAGCCGGTGGTCGGTGAAGCTTTCTTT
.	TRBV15	.	TRBJ2-6	CATSQDSSGANVLTF	TGTGCCACCAGCCAGGACAGTTCTGGGGCCAACGTCCTGACTTTC
once	TRBV6-5	.	TRBJ1-3	CASRPRPEGGNTIYF	TGTGCCAGCAGGCCCCGGCCCGAGGGTGGAAACACCATATATTTT
once	TRBV6-5	.	TRBJ2-1	CASIPGGGGYNEQFF	TGTGCCAGCATCCCAGGGGGGGGCGGTTACAATGAGCAGTTCTTC
.	TRBV2	.	TRBJ1-2	CASRWAGNYGYTF	TGTGCCAGCAGGTGGGCTGGTAACTATGGCTACACCTTC
once	TRBV27	.	TRBJ1-3	CASRTGNTIYF	TGTGCCAGCAGGACCGGAAACACCATATATTTT
.	TRBV5-4	TRBD2	TRBJ2-7	CASSLSSGGGYEQYF	TGTGCCAGCAGCTTATCGTCAGGCGGGGGTTACGAGCAGTACTTC
.	TRBV11-1	TRBD2	TRBJ2-7	CASSLTSGGSAYEQYF	TGTGCCAGCAGCTTGACTAGCGGGGGGTCCGCCTACGAGCAGTACTTC
once	TRBV6-5	.	TRBJ1-1	CASKGVTEAFF	TGTGCCAGCAAAGGGGTCACTGAAGCTTTCTTT
.	TRBV6-6	.	TRBJ2-2	CASSYSPGANTGELFF	TGTGCCAGCAGTTACTCGCCGGGGGCCAACACCGGGGAGCTGTTTTTT
.	TRBV9	TRBD2	TRBJ2-7	CASSLRTAGGEQYF	TGTGCCAGCAGCCTGAGGACGGCGGGGGGCGAGCAGTACTTC
.	TRBV6-2/TRBV6-3	.	TRBJ2-7	CASSYETGAYEQYF	TGTGCCAGCAGTTACGAGACAGGTGCCTACGAGCAGTACTTC
.	TRBV3-1/TRBV3-2	.	TRBJ1-1	CASSQGGRGVTEAFF	TGTGCCAGCAGCCAAGGGGGGCGCGGAGTCACTGAAGCTTTCTTT
.	TRBV5-8	TRBD1	TRBJ1-2	CASSLFYGTGEYGYTF	TGTGCCAGCAGCTTGTTTTATGGGACAGGGGAGTATGGCTACACCTTC
.	TRBV5-1	TRBD1	TRBJ2-5	CASSPPTGTTQYF	TGCGCCAGCAGCCCGCCGACAGGGACGACCCAGTACTTC
.	TRBV10-2	.	TRBJ2-3	CASKRFVDTQYF	TGCGCCAGCAAACGCTTCGTGGATACGCAGTATTTT
few	TRBV24-1	TRBD1	TRBJ2-5	CATSDELQGWVTQYF	TGTGCCACCAGTGATGAACTACAGGGGTGGGTGACCCAGTACTTC
.	TRBV28	TRBD1	TRBJ1-6	CASSTRTGVNSPLHF	TGTGCCAGCAGTACCCGGACAGGGGTGAATTCACCCCTCCACTTT
.	TRBV7-9	.	TRBJ1-3	CASSSSHRTVGNTIYF	TGTGCCAGCAGCTCATCCCATCGAACAGTGGGAAACACCATATATTTT
.	TRBV7-9	.	TRBJ2-5	CASSSRETQYF	TGTGCCAGCAGTTCTAGGGAGACCCAGTACTTC
.	TRBV27	.	TRBJ2-6	CASSLLGGTGANVLTF	TGTGCCAGCAGTTTACTAGGGGGAACTGGGGCCAACGTCCTGACTTTC
medium-sized	TRBV6-1	.	TRBJ1-2	CASSEFVAGNYGYTF	TGTGCCAGCAGTGAATTTGTCGCCGGAAACTATGGCTACACCTTC
.	TRBV7-9	TRBD1	TRBJ2-7	CASSGTGGRDYEQYF	TGTGCCAGCAGCGGGACAGGCGGAAGGGATTACGAGCAGTACTTC
.	TRBV6-4	.	TRBJ1-1	CASSDGRENTEAFF	TGTGCCAGCAGTGACGGCAGGGAGAACACTGAAGCTTTCTTT
.	TRBV7-8	TRBD2	TRBJ2-5	CASSLGPAGVQETQYF	TGTGCCAGCAGCTTAGGGCCAGCGGGGGTTCAAGAGACCCAGTACTTC